These 5 T cell receptor beta chains originate from one sample sequenced in a study of T cell repertoires in cytomegalovirus infection. MiXCR was run by TCRdb on the reads, yielding one entry per CDR3 protein. The sample lists around 260,000 distinct CDR3 sequences, roughly 24% seen once, with approximately 13% in the top ten. The source material was PBMCs. All receptors derive from a human donor in good health (CMV status not recorded). Some clones in this sample may be carry-over from other donors' samples.

At least ten counts were recorded for this clonotype. The V gene is TRBV5-4, the J gene TRBJ1-2; D is perhaps TRBD1 (5 bases). The CDR3 length is 14 residues. V was pared by 3 bases and J by 5 bases, with 14 bases between. Germline CDR1 and CDR2: SGHNT and YYREEE (reference sequence). The CDR3 sequence: CASSYRTPDYGYTF. The CDR3 DNA is TGTGCCAGCAGCTATCGGACACCCGATTATGGCTACACCTTC.

In its sample, this clonotype was seen many times. An end of the junction differs from the germline gene, which may be a read error. J is TRBJ1-1 and V is TRBV7-2; D may be TRBD1 (5 bases). Germline-derived CDR1 and CDR2 are SGHTA and FQGNSA. This CDR3 comprises 11 residues. CDR3 DNA: TGTGCCAGCAGGGGAGGGCAGGGATGGGTCTTT. Translating gives CASRGGQGWVF.

This clonotype has just a few counts. The chain recombines TRBV7-6 with TRBJ1-1; unclear D gene. Trimming stripped 0 bases from V and 4 bases from J, with 18 bases between. CDR3 length equals 17 residues. Per germline, CDR1 SGHVS and CDR2 FNYEAQ. CDR3 amino acids: CASSLAPLAVLGTEAFF. The CDR3 DNA reads as TGTGCCAGCAGCTTAGCCCCCCTGGCCGTTTTGGGCACTGAAGCTTTCTTT.

V gene TRBV7-2 combines with J gene TRBJ2-1; D possibly corresponds to TRBD1 (5 bases). V was trimmed by 7 bases and J by 9 bases, leaving 19 bases between them. This CDR3 has 14 residues. Germline V gene sequence: CDR1 SGHTA, CDR2 FQGNSA. DNA for the CDR3: TGTGCCAGCAAACAGGCGCTGAGAATGGGTGAGCAGTTCTTC. It is translated as CASKQALRMGEQFF.

The sample holds a few counts of this clonotype. The chain links TRBV6-2 or TRBV6-3 to TRBJ2-7; 8 nucleotides agree with TRBD2. J lost 2 bases, V lost 11 bases, and 8 bases had no gene match. Germline loops: CDR1 MNHEY, CDR2 SVGEGT. There are 13 residues in the CDR3. The CDR3 is CAAGREGTYEQYF. The CDR3 DNA reads as TGTGCCGCCGGGAGGGAGGGAACCTACGAGCAGTACTTC.